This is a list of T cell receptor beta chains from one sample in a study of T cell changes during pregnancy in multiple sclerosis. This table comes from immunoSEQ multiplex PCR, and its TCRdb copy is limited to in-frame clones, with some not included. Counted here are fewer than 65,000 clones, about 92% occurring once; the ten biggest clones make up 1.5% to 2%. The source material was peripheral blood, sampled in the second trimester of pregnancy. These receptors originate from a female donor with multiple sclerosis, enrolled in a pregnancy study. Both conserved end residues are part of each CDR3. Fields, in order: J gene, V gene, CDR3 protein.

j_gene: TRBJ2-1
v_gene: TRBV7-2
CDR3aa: CASSSSEGHPHNEQFF

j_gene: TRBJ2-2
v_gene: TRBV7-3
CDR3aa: CASSLGPSSGELFF

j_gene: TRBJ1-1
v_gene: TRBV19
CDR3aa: CASSLEPTEAFF

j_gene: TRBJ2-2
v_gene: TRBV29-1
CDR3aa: CSVKTLRAVF

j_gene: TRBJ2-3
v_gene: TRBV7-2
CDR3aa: CASSLVSGRATDTQYF

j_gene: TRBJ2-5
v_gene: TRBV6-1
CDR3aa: CASSVALGGGQETQYF

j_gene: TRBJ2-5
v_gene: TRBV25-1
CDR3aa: CASSEPRTSGRAEETQYF

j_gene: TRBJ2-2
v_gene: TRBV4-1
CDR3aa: CASSQDVVGGTGELFF

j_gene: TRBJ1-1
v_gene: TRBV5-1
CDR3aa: CASSLHRTENTEAFF

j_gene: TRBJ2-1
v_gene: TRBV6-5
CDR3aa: CASSKPHYNEQFF

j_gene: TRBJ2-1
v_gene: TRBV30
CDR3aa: CAWTLERYNEQFF

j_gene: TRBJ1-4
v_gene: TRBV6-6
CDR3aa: CASSGQSRTNEKLFF

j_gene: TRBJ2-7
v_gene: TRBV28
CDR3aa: CASSSVRGTSWFGEQYF